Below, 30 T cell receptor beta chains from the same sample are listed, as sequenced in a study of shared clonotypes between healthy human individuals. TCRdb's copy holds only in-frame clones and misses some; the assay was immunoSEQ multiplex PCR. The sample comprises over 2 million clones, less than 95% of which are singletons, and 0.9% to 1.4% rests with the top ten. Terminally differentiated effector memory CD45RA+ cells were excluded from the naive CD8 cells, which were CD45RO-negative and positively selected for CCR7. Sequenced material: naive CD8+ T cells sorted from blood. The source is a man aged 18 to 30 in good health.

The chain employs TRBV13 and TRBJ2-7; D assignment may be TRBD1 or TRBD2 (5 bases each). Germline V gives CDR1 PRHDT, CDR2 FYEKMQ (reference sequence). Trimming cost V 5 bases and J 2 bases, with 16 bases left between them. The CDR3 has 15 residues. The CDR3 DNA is TGTGCCAGCAGCCTCTCTGGGGACGGTACCTACGAGCAGTACTTC. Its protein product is CASSLSGDGTYEQYF.

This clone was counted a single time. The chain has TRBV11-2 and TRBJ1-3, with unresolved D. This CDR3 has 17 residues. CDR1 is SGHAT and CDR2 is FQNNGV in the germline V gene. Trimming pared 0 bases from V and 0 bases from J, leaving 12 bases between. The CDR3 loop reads CASSLEGRTNSGNTIYF. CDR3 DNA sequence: TGTGCCAGCAGCTTAGAGGGCAGGACCAACTCTGGAAACACCATATATTTT.

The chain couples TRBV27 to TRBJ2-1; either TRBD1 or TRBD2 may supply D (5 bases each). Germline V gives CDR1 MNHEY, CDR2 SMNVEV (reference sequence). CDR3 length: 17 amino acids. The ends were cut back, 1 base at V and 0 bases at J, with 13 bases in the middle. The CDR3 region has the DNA TGTGCCAGCAGTTTATTGTTGGGACCGAGCTCCTACAATGAGCAGTTCTTC. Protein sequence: CASSLLLGPSSYNEQFF.

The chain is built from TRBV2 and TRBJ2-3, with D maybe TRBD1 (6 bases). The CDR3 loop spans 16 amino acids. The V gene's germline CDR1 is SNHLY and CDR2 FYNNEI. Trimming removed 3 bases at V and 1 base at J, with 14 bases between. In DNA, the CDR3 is TGTGCCAGCAGTGATTTCTTGGCAGGGGGCACAGATACGCAGTATTTT. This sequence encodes CASSDFLAGGTDTQYF.

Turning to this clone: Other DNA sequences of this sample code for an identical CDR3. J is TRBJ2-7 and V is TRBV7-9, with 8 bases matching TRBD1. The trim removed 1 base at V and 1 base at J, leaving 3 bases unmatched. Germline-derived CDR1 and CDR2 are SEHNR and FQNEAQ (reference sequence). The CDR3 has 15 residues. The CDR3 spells CASSLVGQGSYEQYF. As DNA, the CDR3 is TGTGCCAGCAGCTTAGTTGGACAGGGATCCTACGAGCAGTACTTC.

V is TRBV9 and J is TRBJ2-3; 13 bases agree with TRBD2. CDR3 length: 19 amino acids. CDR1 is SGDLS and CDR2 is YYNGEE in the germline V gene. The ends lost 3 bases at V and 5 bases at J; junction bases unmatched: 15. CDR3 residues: CASSETSGTSGVEGDTQYF. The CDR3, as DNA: TGTGCCAGCAGCGAGACCTCTGGGACTAGCGGGGTGGAGGGAGATACGCAGTATTTT.

The DNA for the CDR3 is TGTGCCTGGAGGTTGACCGGGCTCTCCTACGAGCAGTACTTC. Translation gives CAWRLTGLSYEQYF. V gene TRBV30 combines with J gene TRBJ2-7; no firm D call. V shed 3 bases and J shed 0 bases, with 12 bases lying between them. Germline-derived CDR1 and CDR2 are GTSNPN and SVGIG (reference sequence). CDR3 length: 14 residues. Supplemented by reference TRBV30 and TRBJ2-7, the full variable domain reads SQTIHQWPATLVQPVGSPLSLECTVEGTSNPNLYWYRQAAGRGLQLLFYSVGIGQISSEVPQNLSASRPQDRQFILSSKKLLLSDSGFYLCAWRLTGLSYEQYFGPGTRLTVT.

The CDR3 loop reads CASSLGAPNTEAFF. The CDR3 DNA is TGTGCCAGCAGCTTGGGGGCTCCGAACACTGAAGCTTTCTTT. The rearrangement links TRBV5-4 to TRBJ1-1; unclear D gene. V lost 0 bases and J lost 1, with 7 bases in between. This CDR3 spans 14 amino acids. Germline V gives CDR1 SGHNT, CDR2 YYREEE (reference sequence).

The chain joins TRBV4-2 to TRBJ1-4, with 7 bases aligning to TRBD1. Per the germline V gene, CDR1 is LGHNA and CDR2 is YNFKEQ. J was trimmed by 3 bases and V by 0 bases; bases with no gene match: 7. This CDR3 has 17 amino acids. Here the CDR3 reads CASSQDPFDRANEKLFF. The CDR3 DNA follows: TGTGCCAGCAGCCAAGACCCTTTTGACAGGGCTAATGAAAAACTGTTTTTT.

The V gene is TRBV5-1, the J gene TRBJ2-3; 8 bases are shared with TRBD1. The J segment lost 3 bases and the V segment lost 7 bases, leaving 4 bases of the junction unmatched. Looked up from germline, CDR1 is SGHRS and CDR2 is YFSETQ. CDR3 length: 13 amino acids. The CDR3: CASVQGGTDTQYF. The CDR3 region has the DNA TGCGCCAGCGTACAGGGGGGTACAGATACGCAGTATTTT.

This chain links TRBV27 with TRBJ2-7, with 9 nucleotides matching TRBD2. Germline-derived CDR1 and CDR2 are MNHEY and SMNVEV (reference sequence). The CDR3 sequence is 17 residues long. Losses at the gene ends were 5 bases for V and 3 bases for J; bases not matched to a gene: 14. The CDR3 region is CASSPQTTSGLNYEQYF. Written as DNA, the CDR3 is TGTGCCAGCAGTCCGCAGACGACTAGCGGTCTCAACTACGAGCAGTACTTC.

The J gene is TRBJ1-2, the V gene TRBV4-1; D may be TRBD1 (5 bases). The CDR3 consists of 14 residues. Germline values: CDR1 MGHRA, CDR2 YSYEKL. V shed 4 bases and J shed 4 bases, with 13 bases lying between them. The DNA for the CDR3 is TGCGCCAGCAGCCCCGACGACAGAAGCTATGGCTACACCTTC. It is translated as CASSPDDRSYGYTF.

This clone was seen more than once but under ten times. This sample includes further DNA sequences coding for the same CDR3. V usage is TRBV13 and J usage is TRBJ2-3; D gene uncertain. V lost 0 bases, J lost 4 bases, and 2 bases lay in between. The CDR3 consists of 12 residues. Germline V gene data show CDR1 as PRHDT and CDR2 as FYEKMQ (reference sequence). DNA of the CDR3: TGTGCCAGCAGCTTAGGTTCAGATACGCAGTATTTT. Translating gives CASSLGSDTQYF.

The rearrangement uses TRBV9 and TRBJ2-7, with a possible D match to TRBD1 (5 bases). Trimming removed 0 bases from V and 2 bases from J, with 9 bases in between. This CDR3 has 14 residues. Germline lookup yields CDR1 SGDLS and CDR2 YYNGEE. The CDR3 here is CASSVGNRPYEQYF. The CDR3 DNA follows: TGTGCCAGCAGCGTAGGGAACAGGCCCTACGAGCAGTACTTC. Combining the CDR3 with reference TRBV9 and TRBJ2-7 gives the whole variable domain DSGVTQTPKHLITATGQRVTLRCSPRSGDLSVYWYQQSLDQGLQFLIQYYNGEERAKGNILERFSAQQFPDLHSELNLSSLELGDSALYFCASSVGNRPYEQYFGPGTRLTVT.

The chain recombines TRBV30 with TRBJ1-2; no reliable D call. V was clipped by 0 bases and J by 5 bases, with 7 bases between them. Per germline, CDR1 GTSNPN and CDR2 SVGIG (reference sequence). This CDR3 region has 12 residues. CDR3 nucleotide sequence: TGTGCCTGGAGTGTACCCGGGTATGGCTACACCTTC. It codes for CAWSVPGYGYTF.

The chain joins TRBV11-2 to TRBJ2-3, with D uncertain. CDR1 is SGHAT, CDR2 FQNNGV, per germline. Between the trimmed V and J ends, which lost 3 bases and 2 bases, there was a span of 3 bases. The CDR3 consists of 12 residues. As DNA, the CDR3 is TGTGCCAGCAGCTTCTACACAGATACGCAGTATTTT. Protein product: CASSFYTDTQYF.

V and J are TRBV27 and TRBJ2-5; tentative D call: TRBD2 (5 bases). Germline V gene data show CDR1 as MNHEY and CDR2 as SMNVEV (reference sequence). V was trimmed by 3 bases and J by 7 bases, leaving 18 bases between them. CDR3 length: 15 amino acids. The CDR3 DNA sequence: TGTGCCAGCAGTTTCCGATCGGAGGACCGCGGGACCCAGTACTTC. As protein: CASSFRSEDRGTQYF.

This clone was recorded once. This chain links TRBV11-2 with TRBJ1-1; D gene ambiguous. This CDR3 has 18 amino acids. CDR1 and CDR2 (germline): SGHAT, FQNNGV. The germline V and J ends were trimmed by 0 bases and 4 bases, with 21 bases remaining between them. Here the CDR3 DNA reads TGTGCCAGCAGCTTAGATGAGTTTCGGGTGGGGTTGAGCACTGAAGCTTTCTTT. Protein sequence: CASSLDEFRVGLSTEAFF.

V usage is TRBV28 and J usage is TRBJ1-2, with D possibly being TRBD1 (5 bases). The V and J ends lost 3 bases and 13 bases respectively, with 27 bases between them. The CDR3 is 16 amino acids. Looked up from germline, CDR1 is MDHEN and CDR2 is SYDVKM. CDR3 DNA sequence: TGTGCCAGCAGTTTGCCCCTTGAGGACCCAACAGGACGATGCACCTTC. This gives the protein CASSLPLEDPTGRCTF.

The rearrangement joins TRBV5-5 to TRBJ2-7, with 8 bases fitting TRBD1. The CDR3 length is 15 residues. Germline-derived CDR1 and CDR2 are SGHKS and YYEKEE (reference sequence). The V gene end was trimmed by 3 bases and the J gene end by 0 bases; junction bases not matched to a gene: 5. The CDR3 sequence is CASSSWTGSSYEQYF. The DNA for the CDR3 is TGTGCCAGCAGCTCCTGGACAGGGAGCTCCTACGAGCAGTACTTC.

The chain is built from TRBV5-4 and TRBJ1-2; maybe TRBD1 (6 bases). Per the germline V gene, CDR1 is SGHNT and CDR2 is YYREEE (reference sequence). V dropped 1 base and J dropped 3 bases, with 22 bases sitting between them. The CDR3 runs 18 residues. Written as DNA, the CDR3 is TGTGCCAGCAGCTTGTCTCCCTTAGATGCCGGGGGCGACTATGGCTACACCTTC. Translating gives CASSLSPLDAGGDYGYTF.

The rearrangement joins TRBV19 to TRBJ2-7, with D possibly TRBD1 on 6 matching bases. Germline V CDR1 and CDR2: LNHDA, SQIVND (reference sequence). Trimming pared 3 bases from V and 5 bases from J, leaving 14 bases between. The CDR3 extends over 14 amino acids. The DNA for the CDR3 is TGTGCCAGTAGTATCCGGGGCAGGGGAAACGAGCAGTACTTC. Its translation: CASSIRGRGNEQYF. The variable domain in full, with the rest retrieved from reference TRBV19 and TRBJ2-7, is DGGITQSPKYLFRKEGQNVTLSCEQNLNHDAMYWYRQDPGQGLRLIYYSQIVNDFQKGDIAEGYSVSREKKESFPLTVTSAQKNPTAFYLCASSIRGRGNEQYFGPGTRLTVT.

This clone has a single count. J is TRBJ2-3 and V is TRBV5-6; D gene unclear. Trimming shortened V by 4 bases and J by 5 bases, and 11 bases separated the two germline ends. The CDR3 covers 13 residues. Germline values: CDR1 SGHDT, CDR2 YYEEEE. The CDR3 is CASSPGPLDTQYF. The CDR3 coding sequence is TGTGCCAGCAGCCCTGGACCCTTAGATACGCAGTATTTT.

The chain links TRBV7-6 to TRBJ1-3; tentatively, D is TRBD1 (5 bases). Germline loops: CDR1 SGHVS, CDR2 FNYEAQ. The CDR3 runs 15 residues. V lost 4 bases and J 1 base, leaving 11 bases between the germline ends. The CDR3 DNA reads TGTGCCAGCAGCTACCAGGGAATTTCTGGAAACACCATATATTTT. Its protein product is CASSYQGISGNTIYF.

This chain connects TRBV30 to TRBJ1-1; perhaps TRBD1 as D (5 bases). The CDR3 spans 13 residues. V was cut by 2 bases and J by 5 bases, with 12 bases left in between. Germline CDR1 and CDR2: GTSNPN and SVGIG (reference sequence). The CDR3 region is CAWSHSEGTEAFF. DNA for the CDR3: TGTGCCTGGAGTCACAGTGAGGGGACTGAAGCTTTCTTT.

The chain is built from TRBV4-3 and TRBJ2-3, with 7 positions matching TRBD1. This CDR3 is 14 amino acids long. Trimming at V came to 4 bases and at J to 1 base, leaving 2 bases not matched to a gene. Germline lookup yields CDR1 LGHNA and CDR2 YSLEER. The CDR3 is CASSPGTGTDTQYF. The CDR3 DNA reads TGCGCCAGCAGCCCGGGGACAGGCACAGATACGCAGTATTTT.

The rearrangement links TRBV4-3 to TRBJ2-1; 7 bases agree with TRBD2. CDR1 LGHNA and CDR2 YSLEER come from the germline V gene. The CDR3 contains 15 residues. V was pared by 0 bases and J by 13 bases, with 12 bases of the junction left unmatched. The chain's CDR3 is CASSQDRGLADPQFF. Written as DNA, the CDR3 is TGCGCCAGCAGCCAAGACCGGGGTCTAGCGGACCCTCAGTTCTTC.

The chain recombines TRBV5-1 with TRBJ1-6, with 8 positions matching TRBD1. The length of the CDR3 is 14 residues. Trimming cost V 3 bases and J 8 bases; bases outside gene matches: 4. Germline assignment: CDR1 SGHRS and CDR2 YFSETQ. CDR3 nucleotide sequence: TGCGCCAGCAGCTACGACAGGGGTGATTCACCCCTCCACTTT. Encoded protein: CASSYDRGDSPLHF. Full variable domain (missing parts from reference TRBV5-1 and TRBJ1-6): KAGVTQTPRYLIKTRGQQVTLSCSPISGHRSVSWYQQTPGQGLQFLFEYFSETQRNKGNFPGRFSGRQFSNSRSEMNVSTLELGDSALYLCASSYDRGDSPLHFGNGTRLTVT.

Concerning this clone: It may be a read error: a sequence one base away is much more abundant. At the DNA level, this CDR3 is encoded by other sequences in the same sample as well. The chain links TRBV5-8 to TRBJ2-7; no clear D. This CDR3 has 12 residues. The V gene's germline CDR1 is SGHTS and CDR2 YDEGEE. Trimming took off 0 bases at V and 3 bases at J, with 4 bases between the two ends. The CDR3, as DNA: TGTGCCAGCAGCTTGGGCGGCTACGAGCAGTACTTC. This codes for CASSLGGYEQYF.

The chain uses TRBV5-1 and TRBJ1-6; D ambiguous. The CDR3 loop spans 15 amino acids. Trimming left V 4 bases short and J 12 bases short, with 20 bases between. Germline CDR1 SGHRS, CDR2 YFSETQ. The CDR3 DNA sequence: TGCGCCAGCAGCCTGAGGGCGGGTAACGGGCTACCCCTCCACTTT. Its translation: CASSLRAGNGLPLHF.